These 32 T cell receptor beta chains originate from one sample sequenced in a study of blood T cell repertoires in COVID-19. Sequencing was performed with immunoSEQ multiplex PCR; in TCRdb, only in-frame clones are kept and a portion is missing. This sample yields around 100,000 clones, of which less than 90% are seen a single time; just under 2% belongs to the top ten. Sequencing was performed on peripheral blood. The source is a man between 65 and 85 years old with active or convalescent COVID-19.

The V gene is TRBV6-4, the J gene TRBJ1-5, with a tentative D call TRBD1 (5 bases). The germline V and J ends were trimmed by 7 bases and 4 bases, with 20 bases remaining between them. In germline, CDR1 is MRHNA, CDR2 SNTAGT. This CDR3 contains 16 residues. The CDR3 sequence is CASTYGGVLSNQPQHF. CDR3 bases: TGTGCCAGCACCTACGGGGGGGTCCTGTCTAATCAGCCCCAGCATTTT.

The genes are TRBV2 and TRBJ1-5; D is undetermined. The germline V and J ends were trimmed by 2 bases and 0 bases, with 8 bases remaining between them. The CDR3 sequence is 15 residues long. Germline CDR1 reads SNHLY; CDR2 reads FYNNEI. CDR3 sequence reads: CASSEISVSNQPQHF. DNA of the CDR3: TGTGCCAGCAGTGAAATTTCAGTTAGCAATCAGCCCCAGCATTTT.

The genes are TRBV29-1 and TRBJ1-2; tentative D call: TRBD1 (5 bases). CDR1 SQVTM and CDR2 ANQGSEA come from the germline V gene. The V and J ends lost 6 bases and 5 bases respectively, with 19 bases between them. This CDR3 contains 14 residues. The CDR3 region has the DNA TGCAGCGTCGCGGACGGCGGGGGATTTTATGGCTACACCTTC. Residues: CSVADGGGFYGYTF.

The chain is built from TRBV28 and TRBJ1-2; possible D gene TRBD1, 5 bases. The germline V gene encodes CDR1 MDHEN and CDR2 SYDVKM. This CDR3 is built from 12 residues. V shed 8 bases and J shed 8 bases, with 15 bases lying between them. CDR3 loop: CASGGRRGGYTF. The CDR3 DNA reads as TGTGCCAGCGGGGGTCGGAGGGGAGGCTACACCTTC.

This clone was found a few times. Here the CDR3 DNA reads TGTGCCAGCAGCTTAAGGAGGGGCATAGGGATGAACACTGAAGCTTTCTTT. Protein product: CASSLRRGIGMNTEAFF. The chain employs TRBV7-2 and TRBJ1-1; weak D call: TRBD1 (5 bases). This CDR3 contains 17 residues. V was clipped by 2 bases and J by 0 bases, with 16 bases between them. The germline CDR1 and CDR2 sequences are SGHTA and FQGNSA.

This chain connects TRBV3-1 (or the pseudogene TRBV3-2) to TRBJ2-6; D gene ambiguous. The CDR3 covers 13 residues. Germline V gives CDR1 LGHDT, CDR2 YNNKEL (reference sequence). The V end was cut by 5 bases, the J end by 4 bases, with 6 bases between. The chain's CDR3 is CASSSLGANVLTF. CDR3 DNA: TGTGCCAGCAGCTCTCTGGGGGCCAACGTCCTGACTTTC.

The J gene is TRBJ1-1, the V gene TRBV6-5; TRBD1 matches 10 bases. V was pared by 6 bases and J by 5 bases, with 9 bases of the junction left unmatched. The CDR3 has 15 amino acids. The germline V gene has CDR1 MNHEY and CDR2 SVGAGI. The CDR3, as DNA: TGTGCCAGCAGACGTCAGACAGGGGGCCGGACTGAAGCTTTCTTT. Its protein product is CASRRQTGGRTEAFF.

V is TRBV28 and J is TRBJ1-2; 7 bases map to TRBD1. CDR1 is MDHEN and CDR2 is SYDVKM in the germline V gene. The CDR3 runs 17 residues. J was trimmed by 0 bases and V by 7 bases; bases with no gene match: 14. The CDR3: CASNEDRWGKANYGYTF. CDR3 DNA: TGTGCCAGCAACGAGGACAGGTGGGGAAAAGCTAACTATGGCTACACCTTC.

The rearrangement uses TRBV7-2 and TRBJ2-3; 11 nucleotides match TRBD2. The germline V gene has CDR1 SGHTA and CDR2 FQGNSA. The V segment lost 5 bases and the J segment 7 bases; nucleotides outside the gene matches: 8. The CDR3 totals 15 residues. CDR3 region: CASSVTSGERHTQYF. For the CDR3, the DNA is TGTGCCAGCAGCGTGACTAGCGGGGAAAGGCATACGCAGTATTTT.

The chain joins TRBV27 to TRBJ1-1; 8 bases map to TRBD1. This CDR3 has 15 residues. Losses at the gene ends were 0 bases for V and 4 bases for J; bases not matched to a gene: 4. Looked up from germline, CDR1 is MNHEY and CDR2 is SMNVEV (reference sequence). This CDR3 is CASSLSQGAGTEAFF. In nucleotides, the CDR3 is TGTGCCAGCAGTTTATCTCAGGGGGCGGGCACTGAAGCTTTCTTT.

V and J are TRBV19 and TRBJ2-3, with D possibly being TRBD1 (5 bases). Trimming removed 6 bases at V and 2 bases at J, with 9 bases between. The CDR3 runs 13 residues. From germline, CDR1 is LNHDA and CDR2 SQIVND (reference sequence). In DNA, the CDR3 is TGTGCCAGTAGAACAGGATTCACAGATACGCAGTATTTT. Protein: CASRTGFTDTQYF.

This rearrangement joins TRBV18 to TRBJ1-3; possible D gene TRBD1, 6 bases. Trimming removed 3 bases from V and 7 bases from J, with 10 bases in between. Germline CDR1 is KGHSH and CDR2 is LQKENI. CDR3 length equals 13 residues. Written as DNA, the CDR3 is TGTGCCAGCTCACCGGACAGTCGGAACACCATATATTTT. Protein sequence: CASSPDSRNTIYF. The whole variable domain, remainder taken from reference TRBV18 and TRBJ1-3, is NAGVMQNPRHLVRRRGQEARLRCSPMKGHSHVYWYRQLPEEGLKFMVYLQKENIIDESGMPKERFSAEFPKEGPSILRIQQVVRGDSAAYFCASSPDSRNTIYFGEGSWLTVV.

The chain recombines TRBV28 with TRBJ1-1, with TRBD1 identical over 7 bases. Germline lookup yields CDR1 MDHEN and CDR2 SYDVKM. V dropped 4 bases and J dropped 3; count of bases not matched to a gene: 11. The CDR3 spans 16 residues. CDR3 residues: CASSSPLGTGDTEAFF. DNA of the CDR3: TGTGCCAGCAGTTCCCCACTGGGAACAGGGGACACTGAAGCTTTCTTT.

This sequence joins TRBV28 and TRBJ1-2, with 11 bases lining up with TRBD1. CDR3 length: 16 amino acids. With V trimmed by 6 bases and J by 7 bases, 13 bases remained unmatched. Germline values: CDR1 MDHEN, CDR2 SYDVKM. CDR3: CASSLTLDRGLTGYTF. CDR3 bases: TGTGCCAGCAGCCTCACCTTGGACAGGGGGCTCACTGGCTACACCTTC.

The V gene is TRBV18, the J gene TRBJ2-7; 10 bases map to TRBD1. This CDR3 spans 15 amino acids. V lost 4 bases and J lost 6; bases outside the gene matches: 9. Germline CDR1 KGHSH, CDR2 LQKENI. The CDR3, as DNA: TGTGCCAGCTCACTACATTCGGACAGGGGGACCGAGCAGTACTTC. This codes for CASSLHSDRGTEQYF.

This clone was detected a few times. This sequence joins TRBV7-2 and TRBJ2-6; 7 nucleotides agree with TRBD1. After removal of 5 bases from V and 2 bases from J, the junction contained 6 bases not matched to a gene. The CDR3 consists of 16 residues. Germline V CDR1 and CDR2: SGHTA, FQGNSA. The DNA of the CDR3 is TGTGCCAGCAGCCTCCCGACAGGGACTGGGGCCAACGTCCTGACTTTC. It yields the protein CASSLPTGTGANVLTF.

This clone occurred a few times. CDR3: CASSYQGAYGQPQHF. The CDR3, as DNA: TGTGCCAGCAGTTACCAGGGGGCCTACGGTCAGCCCCAGCATTTT. The rearrangement links TRBV6-6 to TRBJ1-5; 8 bases are a match to TRBD1. CDR1 and CDR2 from the germline V gene are MNHNY and SVGAGI (reference sequence). The junction had 6 bases not matched to a gene; V was cut back by 2 bases and J by 6 bases. The CDR3 has 15 amino acids.

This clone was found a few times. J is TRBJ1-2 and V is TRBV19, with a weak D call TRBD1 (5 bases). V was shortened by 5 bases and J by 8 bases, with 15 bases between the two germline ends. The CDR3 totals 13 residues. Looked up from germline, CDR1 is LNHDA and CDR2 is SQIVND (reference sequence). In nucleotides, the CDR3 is TGTGCCAGTAGTCCCGCCAGGGTAAACGGCTACACCTTC. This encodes CASSPARVNGYTF.

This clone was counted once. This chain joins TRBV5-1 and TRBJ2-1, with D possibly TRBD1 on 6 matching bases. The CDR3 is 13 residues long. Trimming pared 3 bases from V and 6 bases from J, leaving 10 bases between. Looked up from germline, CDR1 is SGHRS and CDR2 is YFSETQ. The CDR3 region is CASSSDRSNEQFF. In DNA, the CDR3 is TGCGCCAGCAGCTCCGACAGGTCCAATGAGCAGTTCTTC.

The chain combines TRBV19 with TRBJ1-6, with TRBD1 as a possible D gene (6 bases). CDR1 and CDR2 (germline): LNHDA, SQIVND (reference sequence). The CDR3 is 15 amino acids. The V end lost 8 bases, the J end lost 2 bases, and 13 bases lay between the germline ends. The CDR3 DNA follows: TGTGCCAGTGAACCGCGACAGGCCTATAATTCACCCCTCCACTTT. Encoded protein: CASEPRQAYNSPLHF.

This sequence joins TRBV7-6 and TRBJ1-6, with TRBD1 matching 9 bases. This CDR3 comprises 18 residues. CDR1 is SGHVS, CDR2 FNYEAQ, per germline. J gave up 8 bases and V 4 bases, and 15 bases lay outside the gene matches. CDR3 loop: CASSSEVAGTGLHSPLHF. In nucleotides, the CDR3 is TGTGCCAGCAGCTCCGAAGTCGCCGGGACAGGGTTACATTCACCCCTCCACTTT.

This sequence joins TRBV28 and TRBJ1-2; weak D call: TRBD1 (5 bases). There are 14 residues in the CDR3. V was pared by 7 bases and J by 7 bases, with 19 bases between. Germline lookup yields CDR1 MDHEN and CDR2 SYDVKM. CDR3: CASTPSPRGIGYTF. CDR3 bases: TGTGCCAGCACTCCGTCGCCCCGGGGGATTGGCTACACCTTC.

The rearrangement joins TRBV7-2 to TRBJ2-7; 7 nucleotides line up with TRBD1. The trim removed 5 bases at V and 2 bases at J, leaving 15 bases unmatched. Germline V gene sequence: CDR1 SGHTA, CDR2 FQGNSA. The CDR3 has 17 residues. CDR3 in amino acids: CASSHGQVLRPPYEQYF. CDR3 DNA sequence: TGTGCCAGCAGCCACGGACAGGTACTTCGCCCACCCTACGAGCAGTACTTC.

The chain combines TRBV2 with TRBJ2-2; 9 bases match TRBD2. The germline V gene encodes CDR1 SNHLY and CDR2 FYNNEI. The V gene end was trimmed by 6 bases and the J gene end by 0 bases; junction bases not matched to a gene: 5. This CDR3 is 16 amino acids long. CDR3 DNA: TGTGCCAGCAGAAGGAGCGGGGGGTCGAACACCGGGGAGCTGTTTTTT. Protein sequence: CASRRSGGSNTGELFF.

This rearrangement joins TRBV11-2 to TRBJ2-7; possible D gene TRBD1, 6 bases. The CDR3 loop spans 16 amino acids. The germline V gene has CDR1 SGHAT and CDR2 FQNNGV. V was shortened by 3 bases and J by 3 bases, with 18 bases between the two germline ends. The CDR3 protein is CASSFGWGRTDYEQYF. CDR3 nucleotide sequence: TGTGCCAGCAGCTTCGGCTGGGGGCGCACGGACTACGAGCAGTACTTC.

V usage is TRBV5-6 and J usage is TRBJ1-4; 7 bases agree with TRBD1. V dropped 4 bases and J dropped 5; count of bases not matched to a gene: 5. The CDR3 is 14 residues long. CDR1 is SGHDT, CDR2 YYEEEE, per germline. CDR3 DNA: TGTGCCAGCAGCCGGACAGGAGGGAATGAAAAACTGTTTTTT. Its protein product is CASSRTGGNEKLFF.

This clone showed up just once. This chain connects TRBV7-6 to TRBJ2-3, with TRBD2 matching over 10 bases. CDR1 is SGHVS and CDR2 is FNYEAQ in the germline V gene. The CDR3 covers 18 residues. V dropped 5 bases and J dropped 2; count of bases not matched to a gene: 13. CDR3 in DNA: TGTGCCAGCAGCCTAGAAGGAGCGGGGGGGCGGGTCACAGATACGCAGTATTTT. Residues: CASSLEGAGGRVTDTQYF.

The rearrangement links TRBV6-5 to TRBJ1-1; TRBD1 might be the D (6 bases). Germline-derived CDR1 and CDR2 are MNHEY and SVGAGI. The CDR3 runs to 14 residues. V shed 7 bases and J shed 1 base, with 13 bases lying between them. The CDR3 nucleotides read TGTGCCAGCACTATGACAGGATCGAACACTGAAGCTTTCTTT. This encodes CASTMTGSNTEAFF.

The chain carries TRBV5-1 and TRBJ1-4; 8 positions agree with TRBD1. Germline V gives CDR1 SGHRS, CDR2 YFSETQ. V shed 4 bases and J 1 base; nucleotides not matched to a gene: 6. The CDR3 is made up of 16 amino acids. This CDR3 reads CASSVQGAGTNEKLFF. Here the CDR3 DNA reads TGCGCCAGCAGCGTCCAGGGGGCGGGAACTAATGAAAAACTGTTTTTT.

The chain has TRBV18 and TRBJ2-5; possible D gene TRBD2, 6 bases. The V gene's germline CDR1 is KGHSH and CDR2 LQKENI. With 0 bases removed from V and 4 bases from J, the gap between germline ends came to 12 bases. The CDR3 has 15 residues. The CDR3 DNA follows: TGTGCCAGCTCACCACCGGGACTCAAGGTAGAGACCCAGTACTTC. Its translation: CASSPPGLKVETQYF. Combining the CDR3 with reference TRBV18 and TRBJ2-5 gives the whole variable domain NAGVMQNPRHLVRRRGQEARLRCSPMKGHSHVYWYRQLPEEGLKFMVYLQKENIIDESGMPKERFSAEFPKEGPSILRIQQVVRGDSAAYFCASSPPGLKVETQYFGPGTRLLVL.

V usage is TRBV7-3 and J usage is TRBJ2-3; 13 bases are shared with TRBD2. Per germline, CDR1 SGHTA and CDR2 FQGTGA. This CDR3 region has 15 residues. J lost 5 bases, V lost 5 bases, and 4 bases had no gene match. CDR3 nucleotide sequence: TGTGCCAGCAGCGTACTAGCGGGGGGGGTAGATACGCAGTATTTT. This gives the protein CASSVLAGGVDTQYF.

CDR3 residues: CASSLVAGVDGYTF. The CDR3 DNA reads TGTGCCAGCAGCTTAGTAGCGGGGGTTGACGGCTACACCTTC. This chain connects TRBV7-2 to TRBJ1-2, with a weak D call TRBD1 (5 bases). V shed 1 base and J shed 8 bases, with 14 bases lying between them. Looked up from germline, CDR1 is SGHTA and CDR2 is FQGNSA. The length of the CDR3 is 14 residues.